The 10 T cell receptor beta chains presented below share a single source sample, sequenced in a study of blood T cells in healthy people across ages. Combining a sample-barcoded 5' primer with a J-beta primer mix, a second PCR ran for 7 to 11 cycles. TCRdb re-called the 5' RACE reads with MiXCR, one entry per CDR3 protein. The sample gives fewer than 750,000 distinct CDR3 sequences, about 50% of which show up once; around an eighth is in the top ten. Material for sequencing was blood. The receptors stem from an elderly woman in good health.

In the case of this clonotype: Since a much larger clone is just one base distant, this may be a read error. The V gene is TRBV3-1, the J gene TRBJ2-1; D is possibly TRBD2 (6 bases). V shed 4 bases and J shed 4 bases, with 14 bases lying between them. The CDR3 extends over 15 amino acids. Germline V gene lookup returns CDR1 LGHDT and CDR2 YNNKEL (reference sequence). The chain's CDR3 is CASSLRLGRYNEQFF. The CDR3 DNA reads TGTGCCAGCAGCCTAAGACTAGGCAGGTACAATGAGCAGTTCTTC.

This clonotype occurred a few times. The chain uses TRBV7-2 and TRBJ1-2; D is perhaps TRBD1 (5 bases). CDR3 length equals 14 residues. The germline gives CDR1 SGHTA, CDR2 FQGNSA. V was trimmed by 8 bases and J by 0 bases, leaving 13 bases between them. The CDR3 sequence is CASGAQVANYGYTF. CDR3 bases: TGTGCCAGCGGGGCTCAAGTGGCTAACTATGGCTACACCTTC.

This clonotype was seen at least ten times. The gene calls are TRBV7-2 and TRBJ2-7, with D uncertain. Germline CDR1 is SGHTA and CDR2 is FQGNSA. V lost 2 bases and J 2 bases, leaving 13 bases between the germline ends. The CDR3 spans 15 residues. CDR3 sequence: CASSLFPNYAYEQYF. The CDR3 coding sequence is TGTGCCAGCAGCTTATTTCCTAACTACGCCTACGAGCAGTACTTC.

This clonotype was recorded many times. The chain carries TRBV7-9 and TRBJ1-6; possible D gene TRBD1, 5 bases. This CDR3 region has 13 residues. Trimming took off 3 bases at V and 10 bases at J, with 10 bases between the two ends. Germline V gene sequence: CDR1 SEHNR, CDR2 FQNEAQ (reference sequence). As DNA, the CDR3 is TGTGCCAGCAGCTTCCGGGGCCTGTCACCCCTCCACTTT. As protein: CASSFRGLSPLHF.

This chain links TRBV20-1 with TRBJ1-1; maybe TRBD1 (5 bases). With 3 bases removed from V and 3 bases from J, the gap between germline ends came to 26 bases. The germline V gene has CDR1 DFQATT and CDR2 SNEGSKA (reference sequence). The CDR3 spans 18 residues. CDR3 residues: CSARGYNVLGLWDTEAFF. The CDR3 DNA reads TGCAGTGCTAGGGGATACAATGTTTTGGGGCTTTGGGACACTGAAGCTTTCTTT.

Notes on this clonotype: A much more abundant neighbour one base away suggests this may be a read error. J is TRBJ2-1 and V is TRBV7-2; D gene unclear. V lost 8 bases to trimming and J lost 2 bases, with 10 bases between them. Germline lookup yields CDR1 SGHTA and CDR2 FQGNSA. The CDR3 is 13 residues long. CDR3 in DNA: TGTGCCAGCCCCGGATCAACCTACAATGAGCAGTTCTTC. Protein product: CASPGSTYNEQFF.

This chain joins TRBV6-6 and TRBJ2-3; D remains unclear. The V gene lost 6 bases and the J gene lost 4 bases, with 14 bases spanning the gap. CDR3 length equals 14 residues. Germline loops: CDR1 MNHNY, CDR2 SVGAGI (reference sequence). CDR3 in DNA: TGTGCCAGCAGCCCATCCTGGACCGCAGATACGCAGTATTTT. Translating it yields CASSPSWTADTQYF.

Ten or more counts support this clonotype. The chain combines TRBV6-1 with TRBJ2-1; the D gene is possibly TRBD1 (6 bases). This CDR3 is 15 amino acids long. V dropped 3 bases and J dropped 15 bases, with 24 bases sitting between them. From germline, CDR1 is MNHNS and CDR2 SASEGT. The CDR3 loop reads CASSESSGAVGLGFF. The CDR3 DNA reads TGTGCCAGCAGTGAGTCTTCAGGGGCCGTAGGCTTGGGGTTCTTC.

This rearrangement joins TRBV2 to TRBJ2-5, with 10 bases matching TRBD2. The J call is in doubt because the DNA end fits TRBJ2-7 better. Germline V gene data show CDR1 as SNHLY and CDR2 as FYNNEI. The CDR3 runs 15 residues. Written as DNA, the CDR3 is TGTGCCAGCAGTGAAGAGCGGGGGGGAACCTACGAGCAGTACTTC. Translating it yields CASSEERGGTYEQYF.

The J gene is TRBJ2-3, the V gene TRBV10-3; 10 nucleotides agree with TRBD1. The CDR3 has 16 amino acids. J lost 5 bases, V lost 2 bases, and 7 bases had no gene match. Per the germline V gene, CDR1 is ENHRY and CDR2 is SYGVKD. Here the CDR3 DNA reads TGTGCCATCAGTGAGCGCGACAGGGGGCTTGGAGATACGCAGTATTTT. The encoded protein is CAISERDRGLGDTQYF.